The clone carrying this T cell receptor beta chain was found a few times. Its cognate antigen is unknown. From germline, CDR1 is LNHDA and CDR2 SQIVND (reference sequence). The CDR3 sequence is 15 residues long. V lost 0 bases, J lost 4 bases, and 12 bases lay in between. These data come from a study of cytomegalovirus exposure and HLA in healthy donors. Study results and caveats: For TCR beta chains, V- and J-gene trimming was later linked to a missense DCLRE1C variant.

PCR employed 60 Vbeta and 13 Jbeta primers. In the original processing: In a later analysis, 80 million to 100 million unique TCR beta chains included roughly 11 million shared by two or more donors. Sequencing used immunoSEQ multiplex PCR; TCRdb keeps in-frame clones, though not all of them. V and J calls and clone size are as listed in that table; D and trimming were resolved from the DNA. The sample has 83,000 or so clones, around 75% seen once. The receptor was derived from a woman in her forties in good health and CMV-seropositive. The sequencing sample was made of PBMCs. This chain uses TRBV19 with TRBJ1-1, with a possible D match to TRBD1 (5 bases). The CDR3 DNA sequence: TGTGCCAGTAGTATAGATCGGGGGGGAGGCACTGAAGCTTTCTTT. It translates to CASSIDRGGGTEAFF.